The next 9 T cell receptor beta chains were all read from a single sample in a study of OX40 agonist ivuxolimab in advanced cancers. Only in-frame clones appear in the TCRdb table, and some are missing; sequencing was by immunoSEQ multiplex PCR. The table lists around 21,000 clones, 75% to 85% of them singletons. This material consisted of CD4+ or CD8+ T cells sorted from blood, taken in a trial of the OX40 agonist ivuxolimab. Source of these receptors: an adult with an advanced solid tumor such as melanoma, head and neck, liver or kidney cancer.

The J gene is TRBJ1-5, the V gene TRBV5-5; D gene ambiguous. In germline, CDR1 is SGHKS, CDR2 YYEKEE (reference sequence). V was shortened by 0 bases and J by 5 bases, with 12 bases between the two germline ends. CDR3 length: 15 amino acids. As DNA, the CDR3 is TGTGCCAGCAGCTTGGATGGCGGAACCTATCAGCCCCAGCATTTT. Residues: CASSLDGGTYQPQHF.

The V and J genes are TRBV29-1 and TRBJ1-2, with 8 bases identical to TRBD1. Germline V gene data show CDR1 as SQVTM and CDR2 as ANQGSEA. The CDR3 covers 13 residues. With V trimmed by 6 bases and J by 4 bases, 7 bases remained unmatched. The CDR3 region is CSVRGQGSYGYTF. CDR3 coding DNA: TGCAGCGTCCGCGGACAGGGAAGCTATGGCTACACCTTC. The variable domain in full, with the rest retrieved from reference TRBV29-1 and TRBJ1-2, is SAVISQKPSRDICQRGTSLTIQCQVDSQVTMMFWYRQQPGQSLTLIATANQGSEATYESGFVIDKFPISRPNLTFSTLTVSNMSPEDSSIYLCSVRGQGSYGYTFGSGTRLTVV.

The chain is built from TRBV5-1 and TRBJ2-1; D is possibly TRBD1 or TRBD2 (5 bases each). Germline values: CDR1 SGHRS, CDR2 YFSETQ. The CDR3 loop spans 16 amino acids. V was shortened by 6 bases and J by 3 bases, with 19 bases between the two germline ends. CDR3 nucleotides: TGCGCCAGCACCGCCCTCGGGGCGGATGTCTACAATGAGCAGTTCTTC. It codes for CASTALGADVYNEQFF.

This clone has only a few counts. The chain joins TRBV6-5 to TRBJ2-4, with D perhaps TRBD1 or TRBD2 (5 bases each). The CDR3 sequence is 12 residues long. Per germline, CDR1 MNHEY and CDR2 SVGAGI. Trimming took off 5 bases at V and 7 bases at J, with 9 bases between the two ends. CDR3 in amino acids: CASSKGTNIQYF. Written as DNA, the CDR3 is TGTGCCAGCAGTAAGGGGACGAACATTCAGTACTTC.

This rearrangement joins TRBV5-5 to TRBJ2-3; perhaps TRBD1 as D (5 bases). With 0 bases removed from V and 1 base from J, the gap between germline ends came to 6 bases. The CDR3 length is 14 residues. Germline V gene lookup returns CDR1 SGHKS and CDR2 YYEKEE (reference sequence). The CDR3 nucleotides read TGTGCCAGCAGCTTGGGACAGCGCACAGATACGCAGTATTTT. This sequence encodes CASSLGQRTDTQYF.

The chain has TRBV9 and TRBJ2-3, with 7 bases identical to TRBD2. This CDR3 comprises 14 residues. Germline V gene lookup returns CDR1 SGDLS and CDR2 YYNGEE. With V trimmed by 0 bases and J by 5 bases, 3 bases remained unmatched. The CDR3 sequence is CASSVAGGGDTQYF. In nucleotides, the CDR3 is TGTGCCAGCAGCGTAGCGGGGGGTGGAGATACGCAGTATTTT.

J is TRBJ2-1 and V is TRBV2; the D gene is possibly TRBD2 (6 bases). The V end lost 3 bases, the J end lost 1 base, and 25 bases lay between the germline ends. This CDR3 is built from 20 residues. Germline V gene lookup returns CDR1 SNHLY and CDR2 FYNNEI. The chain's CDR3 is CASSDPTKGRRGSSYNEQFF. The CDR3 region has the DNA TGTGCCAGCAGTGACCCAACGAAAGGAAGGCGGGGCTCTTCCTACAATGAGCAGTTCTTC.

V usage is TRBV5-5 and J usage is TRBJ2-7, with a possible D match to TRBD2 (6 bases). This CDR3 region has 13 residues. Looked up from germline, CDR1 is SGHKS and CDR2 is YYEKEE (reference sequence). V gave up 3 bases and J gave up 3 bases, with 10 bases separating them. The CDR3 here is CASSWRESYEQYF. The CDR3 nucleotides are TGTGCCAGCAGCTGGAGGGAGAGCTACGAGCAGTACTTC. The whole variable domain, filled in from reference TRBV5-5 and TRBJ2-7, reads DAGVTQSPTHLIKTRGQQVTLRCSPISGHKSVSWYQQVLGQGPQFIFQYYEKEERGRGNFPDRFSARQFPNYSSELNVNALLLGDSALYLCASSWRESYEQYFGPGTRLTVT.

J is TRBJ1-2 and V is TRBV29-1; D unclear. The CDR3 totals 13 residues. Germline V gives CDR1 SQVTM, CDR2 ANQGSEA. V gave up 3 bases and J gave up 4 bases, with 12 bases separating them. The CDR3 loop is CSVEIPEGYGYTF. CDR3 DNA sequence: TGCAGCGTTGAGATTCCTGAGGGCTATGGCTACACCTTC.